What follows are 20 T cell receptor beta chains derived from one specimen sequenced in a study of cytomegalovirus exposure and HLA in healthy donors. Use of 60 Vbeta and 13 Jbeta primers characterized the PCR. Using immunoSEQ multiplex PCR, the repertoire was profiled, and TCRdb retains in-frame clones only, with some absent. Of about 94,000 clones in the sample, less than 80% were seen once. Input material: PBMCs. Receptors were obtained from a male donor in good health and CMV-seronegative.

This clone appeared a few times. This chain connects TRBV5-4 to TRBJ1-5, with TRBD1 matching over 8 bases. Looked up from germline, CDR1 is SGHNT and CDR2 is YYREEE (reference sequence). The CDR3 loop spans 15 amino acids. J lost 6 bases, V lost 4 bases, and 9 bases had no gene match. CDR3 sequence reads: CASSQDPGGLQPQHF. CDR3 nucleotide sequence: TGTGCCAGCAGCCAAGATCCAGGGGGCCTTCAGCCCCAGCATTTT.

The gene calls are TRBV4-3 and TRBJ1-5; D gene unclear. CDR3 size: 15 residues. The V gene's germline CDR1 is LGHNA and CDR2 YSLEER. Trimming cost V 0 bases and J 9 bases, with 15 bases left between them. The CDR3 sequence is CASSQDLAPEGPQHF. In DNA form, the CDR3 reads TGCGCCAGCAGCCAAGATTTGGCACCCGAGGGGCCCCAGCATTTT.

The CDR3 DNA sequence: TGTGCCATGCAATCTACGGGAAACACCATATATTTT. It yields the protein CAMQSTGNTIYF. This rearrangement joins TRBV10-3 to TRBJ1-3; D is uncertain. The V gene's germline CDR1 is ENHRY and CDR2 SYGVKD. This CDR3 has 12 amino acids. V gave up 9 bases and J gave up 4 bases, with 10 bases separating them.

The genes are TRBV4-3 and TRBJ2-7; D might be TRBD1 (5 bases). Trimming took off 1 base at V and 3 bases at J, with 13 bases between the two ends. The CDR3 extends over 15 amino acids. CDR1 and CDR2 from the germline V gene are LGHNA and YSLEER. CDR3 amino acids: CASSQVGQPYYEQYF. For the CDR3, the DNA is TGCGCCAGCAGCCAAGTTGGACAACCCTACTACGAGCAGTACTTC.

This clone was picked up a small number of times. The chain is built from TRBV7-2 and TRBJ2-7, with TRBD1 matching 7 bases. The CDR3 has 16 amino acids. With V trimmed by 5 bases and J by 0 bases, 10 bases remained unmatched. Germline V gene sequence: CDR1 SGHTA, CDR2 FQGNSA. The CDR3, as DNA: TGTGCCAGCAGCCCATACCCGAGGGGGCGCTCCTACGAGCAGTACTTC. Protein product: CASSPYPRGRSYEQYF. Together with reference TRBV7-2 and TRBJ2-7, the CDR3 gives the full variable domain: GAGVSQSPSNKVTEKGKDVELRCDPISGHTALYWYRQSLGQGLEFLIYFQGNSAPDKSGLPSDRFSAERTGGSVSTLTIQRTQQEDSAVYLCASSPYPRGRSYEQYFGPGTRLTVT.

A few counts support this clone. Other nucleotide sequences in the sample specify the same CDR3. The J gene is TRBJ1-5, the V gene TRBV28, with 8 bases fitting TRBD1. CDR3 length equals 13 residues. Trimming took 6 bases from V and 4 from J; bases not matched to a gene: 2. Germline CDR1 reads MDHEN; CDR2 reads SYDVKM. CDR3 residues: CASRTGGNQPQHF. The CDR3, as DNA: TGTGCCAGCAGAACAGGGGGAAATCAGCCCCAGCATTTT.

This clone showed up just once. This chain links TRBV5-6 with TRBJ1-2; the D gene is possibly TRBD1 (5 bases). The CDR3 spans 12 residues. Germline V gene sequence: CDR1 SGHDT, CDR2 YYEEEE. V was cut by 5 bases and J by 5 bases, with 10 bases left in between. The DNA for the CDR3 is TGTGCCAGCAGTTCTCGGGGGTATGGCTACACCTTC. Amino acid sequence: CASSSRGYGYTF. The variable domain in full, completed from reference TRBV5-6 and TRBJ1-2, reads DAGVTQSPTHLIKTRGQQVTLRCSPKSGHDTVSWYQQALGQGPQFIFQYYEEEERQRGNFPDRFSGHQFPNYSSELNVNALLLGDSALYLCASSSRGYGYTFGSGTRLTVV.

J is TRBJ1-2 and V is TRBV9; the D gene is possibly TRBD1 (6 bases). The CDR3 loop spans 15 amino acids. Trimming removed 3 bases at V and 1 base at J, with 13 bases between. Looked up from germline, CDR1 is SGDLS and CDR2 is YYNGEE. The DNA of the CDR3 is TGTGCCAGCAGCGCGAGGGGGGGGGTTAACTATGGCTACACCTTC. Its protein product is CASSARGGVNYGYTF.

Details on this clone: Other DNA sequences in the same sample also yield this CDR3. DNA of the CDR3: TGTGCCAGCAGCCCAGGTATGAACACTGAAGCTTTCTTT. Translation: CASSPGMNTEAFF. This sequence joins TRBV5-4 and TRBJ1-1; D uncertain. Germline loops: CDR1 SGHNT, CDR2 YYREEE (reference sequence). This CDR3 region has 13 residues. Trimming cost V 4 bases and J 0 bases, with 7 bases left between them. The complete variable domain, with remaining parts taken from reference TRBV5-4 and TRBJ1-1, reads ETGVTQSPTHLIKTRGQQVTLRCSSQSGHNTVSWYQQALGQGPQFIFQYYREEENGRGNFPPRFSGLQFPNYSSELNVNALELDDSALYLCASSPGMNTEAFFGQGTRLTVV.

The V call is TRBV9, the J call TRBJ1-2; a weak D match, TRBD1 (5 bases). The germline gives CDR1 SGDLS, CDR2 YYNGEE. Trimming stripped 4 bases from V and 4 bases from J, with 11 bases between. This CDR3 is 13 amino acids long. CDR3 sequence reads: CASSQQDGYGYTF. The CDR3 bases are TGTGCCAGCAGCCAACAGGACGGCTATGGCTACACCTTC. The complete variable domain, with remaining parts taken from reference TRBV9 and TRBJ1-2, reads DSGVTQTPKHLITATGQRVTLRCSPRSGDLSVYWYQQSLDQGLQFLIQYYNGEERAKGNILERFSAQQFPDLHSELNLSSLELGDSALYFCASSQQDGYGYTFGSGTRLTVV.

The chain joins TRBV6-5 to TRBJ1-1; D gene unclear. Germline V gene sequence: CDR1 MNHEY, CDR2 SVGAGI. This CDR3 is 14 amino acids long. Trimming stripped 2 bases from V and 8 bases from J, with 15 bases between. CDR3 region: CASSYGEIEAEAFF. CDR3 bases: TGTGCCAGCAGTTACGGGGAGATTGAGGCGGAAGCTTTCTTT.

The rearrangement uses TRBV4-3 and TRBJ1-2; TRBD1 might be the D (6 bases). CDR3 length equals 14 residues. Germline V gene lookup returns CDR1 LGHNA and CDR2 YSLEER. V lost 4 bases to trimming and J lost 3 bases, with 12 bases between them. The CDR3 is CASSPGTYDYGYTF. CDR3 nucleotide sequence: TGCGCCAGCAGCCCTGGGACATATGACTATGGCTACACCTTC.

CDR3 nucleotides: TGTGCCAGCAGCTCCGGACAGACATACGAGCAGTACTTC. Protein: CASSSGQTYEQYF. The J gene is TRBJ2-7, the V gene TRBV9, with a tentative D call TRBD1 (6 bases). The CDR3 has 13 residues. The germline gives CDR1 SGDLS, CDR2 YYNGEE. Trimming left V 4 bases short and J 4 bases short, with 12 bases between.

The CDR3 DNA follows: TGTGCCAGCAGCCGGGGGGCCCGCAGCTCTGGAAACACCATATATTTT. Protein sequence: CASSRGARSSGNTIYF. This rearrangement joins TRBV13 to TRBJ1-3, with D possibly TRBD1 on 6 matching bases. This CDR3 is built from 16 residues. The V and J ends lost 5 bases and 0 bases respectively, with 14 bases between them. The germline V gene encodes CDR1 PRHDT and CDR2 FYEKMQ (reference sequence). Filled out from reference TRBV13 and TRBJ1-3, the complete variable domain reads AAGVIQSPRHLIKEKRETATLKCYPIPRHDTVYWYQQGPGQDPQFLISFYEKMQSDKGSIPDRFSAQQFSDYHSELNMSSLELGDSALYFCASSRGARSSGNTIYFGEGSWLTVV.

This chain links TRBV6-5 with TRBJ1-1; D call uncertain. In germline, CDR1 is MNHEY, CDR2 SVGAGI. V dropped 2 bases and J dropped 4 bases, with 11 bases sitting between them. This CDR3 has 14 amino acids. CDR3 nucleotides: TGTGCCAGCAGTTACGCGGGTCGCAGCACTGAAGCTTTCTTT. It translates to CASSYAGRSTEAFF.

The chain carries TRBV5-8 and TRBJ1-5; TRBD1 might be the D (5 bases). V gave up 0 bases and J gave up 9 bases, with 16 bases separating them. The CDR3 length is 15 residues. Germline V gene data show CDR1 as SGHTS and CDR2 as YDEGEE. The CDR3 loop reads CASSLGPQGSRPQHF. In DNA form, the CDR3 reads TGTGCCAGCAGCTTGGGGCCTCAGGGTAGCAGGCCCCAGCATTTT.

This chain links TRBV5-5 with TRBJ2-7, with 10 bases identical to TRBD2. The CDR3 contains 16 residues. Trimming took 0 bases from V and 3 from J; bases not matched to a gene: 6. Germline V gives CDR1 SGHKS, CDR2 YYEKEE (reference sequence). The CDR3 nucleotides read TGTGCCAGCAGCTTGGCACCCGCTAGCGGGGGCTACGAGCAGTACTTC. Protein: CASSLAPASGGYEQYF.

V is TRBV5-6 and J is TRBJ2-3, with TRBD2 as a possible D gene (6 bases). From germline, CDR1 is SGHDT and CDR2 YYEEEE. V gave up 5 bases and J gave up 0 bases, with 13 bases separating them. The CDR3 sequence is 15 residues long. The CDR3 nucleotides read TGTGCCAGCAGGGGGGGACCTCTCAGCACAGATACGCAGTATTTT. Translated: CASRGGPLSTDTQYF.

The rearrangement joins TRBV10-3 to TRBJ1-1; no clear D gene. V was shortened by 7 bases and J by 3 bases, with 12 bases between the two germline ends. The germline V gene encodes CDR1 ENHRY and CDR2 SYGVKD. This CDR3 region has 13 residues. The CDR3 protein is CAITGRSDTEAFF. Here the CDR3 DNA reads TGTGCCATCACCGGTCGGTCGGACACTGAAGCTTTCTTT.

V is TRBV7-9 and J is TRBJ1-1, with no clear D. This CDR3 spans 12 amino acids. V shed 5 bases and J shed 5 bases, with 9 bases lying between them. The germline V gene encodes CDR1 SEHNR and CDR2 FQNEAQ (reference sequence). CDR3 coding DNA: TGTGCCAGCAGCCCCCCAGGAACTGAAGCTTTCTTT. Protein product: CASSPPGTEAFF.